The rows below give T cell receptor beta chains drawn from one sample of a study of early T cells in non-severe SARS-CoV-2 infection. TCRdb called the 5' RACE reads again in MiXCR, with one record for every CDR3 protein. Among roughly 110,000 distinct CDR3 sequences listed, 11% were seen once. Specimen: whole blood. These receptors originate from an adult who was a healthcare worker with PCR-confirmed SARS-CoV-2 infection or an uninfected control (not recorded which). Both conserved end residues are part of each CDR3. D genes are given only for firm matches. Where a row states a size, it is once, few, many or the class of an expanded clone; other rows omit it.

D gene: .
V gene: TRBV29-1
clone size: .
J gene: TRBJ2-7
CDR3 DNA: TGCAGCCCCGACATCCGGCTGATCTACGAGCAGTACTTC
CDR3 protein: CSPDIRLIYEQYF

D gene: .
V gene: TRBV12-3/TRBV12-4
clone size: medium-sized
J gene: TRBJ2-1
CDR3 DNA: TGTGCCAGCAGTTTAGCCGGGAATGAGCAGTTCTTC
CDR3 protein: CASSLAGNEQFF

D gene: .
V gene: TRBV5-1
clone size: many
J gene: TRBJ2-7
CDR3 DNA: TGCGCCAGCAGCTCCCAGGTGACGGACGAGCAGTACTTC
CDR3 protein: CASSSQVTDEQYF

D gene: .
V gene: TRBV20-1
clone size: many
J gene: TRBJ2-2
CDR3 DNA: TGCAGTGCTAGAGGGGGGACCGGGAACACCGGGGAGCTGTTTTTT
CDR3 protein: CSARGGTGNTGELFF

D gene: TRBD2
V gene: TRBV29-1
clone size: many
J gene: TRBJ2-1
CDR3 DNA: TGCAGCGTTGCACCGGGAGGAAACAATGAGCAGTTCTTC
CDR3 protein: CSVAPGGNNEQFF

D gene: .
V gene: TRBV14
clone size: few
J gene: TRBJ2-1
CDR3 DNA: TGTGCCAGCAGCCAAGACCAGGGGTCCTCCTACAATGAGCAGTTCTTC
CDR3 protein: CASSQDQGSSYNEQFF

D gene: TRBD2
V gene: TRBV20-1
clone size: many
J gene: TRBJ2-3
CDR3 DNA: TGCAGTGCTACCGGACTAGCGGGAAAGGATACGCAGTATTTT
CDR3 protein: CSATGLAGKDTQYF

D gene: TRBD2
V gene: TRBV4-3
clone size: .
J gene: TRBJ2-7
CDR3 DNA: TGCGCCAGCAGCCAGGGCCAGACTCGACTAGCGGGAGACGAGCAGTACTTC
CDR3 protein: CASSQGQTRLAGDEQYF

D gene: TRBD2
V gene: TRBV12-3/TRBV12-4
clone size: .
J gene: TRBJ2-1
CDR3 DNA: TGTGCCAGCAGGTTTGCGGGGACTAGCGGGAGGAATGAGCAGTTCTTC
CDR3 protein: CASRFAGTSGRNEQFF

D gene: .
V gene: TRBV6-6
clone size: few
J gene: TRBJ2-5
CDR3 DNA: TGTGCCAGCAGTTACGGGGCAGAACAAGAGACCCAGTACTTC
CDR3 protein: CASSYGAEQETQYF

D gene: .
V gene: TRBV7-6
clone size: .
J gene: TRBJ2-1
CDR3 DNA: TGTGCCAGCAGCCCGTACCAAACACCCTCCTACAATGAGCAGTTCTTC
CDR3 protein: CASSPYQTPSYNEQFF

D gene: .
V gene: TRBV6-1
clone size: many
J gene: TRBJ1-5
CDR3 DNA: TGTGCCAGCAGCCTGGGACAAGACAATCAGCCCCAGCATTTT
CDR3 protein: CASSLGQDNQPQHF

D gene: .
V gene: TRBV7-8
clone size: many
J gene: TRBJ2-1
CDR3 DNA: TGTGCCAGCAGCTTAAGGGTGTGGGGGTCACTATCACTCTACAATGAGCAGTTCTTC
CDR3 protein: CASSLRVWGSLSLYNEQFF

D gene: TRBD1
V gene: TRBV10-3
clone size: .
J gene: TRBJ2-5
CDR3 DNA: TGTGCCATCAGCGGGACAGGGTATCGTCCCCAGTACTTC
CDR3 protein: CAISGTGYRPQYF

D gene: .
V gene: TRBV12-3/TRBV12-4
clone size: few
J gene: TRBJ1-6
CDR3 DNA: TGTGCCAGCAGTTTAGGGGCAGGGCGGCCCCTCCACTTT
CDR3 protein: CASSLGAGRPLHF

D gene: .
V gene: TRBV5-6
clone size: few
J gene: TRBJ1-1
CDR3 DNA: TGTGCCAGCAGCTTGGCCGGCTTGGTGAACACTGAAGCTTTCTTT
CDR3 protein: CASSLAGLVNTEAFF

D gene: .
V gene: TRBV4-1
clone size: .
J gene: TRBJ2-1
CDR3 DNA: TGCGCCAGCAGCCAAGATTACGGGACTTATACTCTCGGGCAGTTCTTC
CDR3 protein: CASSQDYGTYTLGQFF

D gene: .
V gene: TRBV11-3
clone size: many
J gene: TRBJ2-1
CDR3 DNA: TGTGCCAGCAGCTTAAGTAGTCTATACAATGAGCAGTTCTTC
CDR3 protein: CASSLSSLYNEQFF

D gene: .
V gene: TRBV28
clone size: many
J gene: TRBJ2-7
CDR3 DNA: TGTGCCAGCAGTCCCGGCAGCCTCTTGGGGCAGTACTTC
CDR3 protein: CASSPGSLLGQYF

D gene: .
V gene: TRBV9
clone size: .
J gene: TRBJ2-2
CDR3 DNA: TGTGCCAGCAGCGTATCCGGTAACACCGGGGAGCTGTTTTTT
CDR3 protein: CASSVSGNTGELFF

D gene: .
V gene: TRBV20-1
clone size: many
J gene: TRBJ2-7
CDR3 DNA: TGCAGTGCTAGAGATTTGGAGCACGAGCAGTACTTC
CDR3 protein: CSARDLEHEQYF

D gene: .
V gene: TRBV6-1
clone size: few
J gene: TRBJ2-7
CDR3 DNA: TGTGCCAGCAGTGAAGGTTATGGGGCGCTTATCTACGAGCAGTACTTC
CDR3 protein: CASSEGYGALIYEQYF

D gene: .
V gene: TRBV29-1
clone size: .
J gene: TRBJ1-1
CDR3 DNA: TGCAGCGTTTCAGACGGTGTCACTGAAGCTTTCTTT
CDR3 protein: CSVSDGVTEAFF

D gene: TRBD1
V gene: TRBV6-5
clone size: .
J gene: TRBJ2-7
CDR3 DNA: TGTGCCAGCAGCCGACAGGGGAAATTCTACGAGCAGTACTTC
CDR3 protein: CASSRQGKFYEQYF

D gene: .
V gene: TRBV11-2
clone size: .
J gene: TRBJ2-5
CDR3 DNA: TGTGCCAGCAGCTTAGAGACGGGTCCTGAGACCCAGTACTTC
CDR3 protein: CASSLETGPETQYF

D gene: .
V gene: TRBV19
clone size: many
J gene: TRBJ2-1
CDR3 DNA: TGTGCCAGTAGTTCCCCCCCACGGGACCTCTCCTACAATGAGCAGTTCTTC
CDR3 protein: CASSSPPRDLSYNEQFF

D gene: .
V gene: TRBV27
clone size: many
J gene: TRBJ2-7
CDR3 DNA: TGTGCCAGCAGTTCGGCGGAGGCCTACGAGCAGTACTTC
CDR3 protein: CASSSAEAYEQYF

D gene: .
V gene: TRBV11-2
clone size: .
J gene: TRBJ2-1
CDR3 DNA: TGTGCCAGCAGCTTAGTTAGGGGGGGCCAGGGCCACAATGAGCAGTTCTTC
CDR3 protein: CASSLVRGGQGHNEQFF

D gene: .
V gene: TRBV28
clone size: few
J gene: TRBJ2-7
CDR3 DNA: TGTGCCAGCAGTTTATATTCAGACAAACCCTACGAGCAGTACTTC
CDR3 protein: CASSLYSDKPYEQYF

D gene: .
V gene: TRBV28
clone size: few
J gene: TRBJ2-5
CDR3 DNA: TGTGCCACCTCTATGGAGACCCAGTACTTC
CDR3 protein: CATSMETQYF

D gene: .
V gene: TRBV29-1
clone size: few
J gene: TRBJ2-2
CDR3 DNA: TGCAGCGTTGACCGGGACAACCACGGGGAGCTGTTTTTT
CDR3 protein: CSVDRDNHGELFF

D gene: .
V gene: TRBV20-1
clone size: .
J gene: TRBJ1-4
CDR3 DNA: TGCAGTGCTAGACCGGTCTCCTCTCCGGGTGAAAAACTGTTTTTT
CDR3 protein: CSARPVSSPGEKLFF

D gene: .
V gene: TRBV27
clone size: many
J gene: TRBJ1-5
CDR3 DNA: TGTGCCAGCGGGTTCCTGGGCCAGGGGAGTCCGCCCCAGCATTTT
CDR3 protein: CASGFLGQGSPPQHF

D gene: TRBD1
V gene: TRBV7-6
clone size: many
J gene: TRBJ1-1
CDR3 DNA: TGTGCCAGCAGCCCCGACGGAGGGACAGGAACGAAACCAAGAGCTTTCTTT
CDR3 protein: CASSPDGGTGTKPRAFF

D gene: .
V gene: TRBV27
clone size: many
J gene: TRBJ1-6
CDR3 DNA: TGTGCCAGCAGTTTACGTACTGGAGGGAATTCACCCCTCCACTTT
CDR3 protein: CASSLRTGGNSPLHF

D gene: .
V gene: TRBV19
clone size: many
J gene: TRBJ2-1
CDR3 DNA: TGTGCCAGTAGTTCGGGGGTACTCAATGAGCAGTTCTTC
CDR3 protein: CASSSGVLNEQFF

D gene: TRBD2
V gene: TRBV12-3/TRBV12-4
clone size: .
J gene: TRBJ2-7
CDR3 DNA: TGTGCCAGCAGTCCAATTCACCCCAGCGGGAGGGCCCGAGGCTACGAGCAGTACTTC
CDR3 protein: CASSPIHPSGRARGYEQYF

D gene: TRBD1
V gene: TRBV7-9
clone size: many
J gene: TRBJ1-1
CDR3 DNA: TGTGCCAGCAGCCCTACAGGGGACACTGAAGCTTTCTTT
CDR3 protein: CASSPTGDTEAFF

D gene: .
V gene: TRBV7-2
clone size: .
J gene: TRBJ2-5
CDR3 DNA: TGTGCCAGCAGCTTCCGAAGAGAGACCCAGTACTTC
CDR3 protein: CASSFRRETQYF

D gene: .
V gene: TRBV5-4
clone size: few
J gene: TRBJ2-7
CDR3 DNA: TGTGCCAGCAGCTCCGAAAGGCAGGTCGAGCAGTACTTC
CDR3 protein: CASSSERQVEQYF

D gene: .
V gene: TRBV6-6
clone size: .
J gene: TRBJ1-5
CDR3 DNA: TGTGCCAGCAGTTACTCCGCCGTTCAGCCCCAGCATTTT
CDR3 protein: CASSYSAVQPQHF

D gene: TRBD1
V gene: TRBV20-1
clone size: many
J gene: TRBJ1-5
CDR3 DNA: TGCAGTGGAGGACAGGGCAATCAGCCCCAGCATTTT
CDR3 protein: CSGGQGNQPQHF

D gene: TRBD1
V gene: TRBV20-1
clone size: few
J gene: TRBJ1-5
CDR3 DNA: TGCAGTGCTGTAGTGGGACAGTCAAATCAGCCCCAGCATTTT
CDR3 protein: CSAVVGQSNQPQHF

D gene: TRBD1
V gene: TRBV7-6
clone size: .
J gene: TRBJ2-1
CDR3 DNA: TGTGCCAGCAGCCAGGGGGAGATTAGTGGGGATGAGCAGTTCTTC
CDR3 protein: CASSQGEISGDEQFF

D gene: TRBD2
V gene: TRBV15
clone size: .
J gene: TRBJ2-7
CDR3 DNA: TGTGCCACCAGCCCCTTTGATTCTAGCGGAAACTACGAGCAGTACTTC
CDR3 protein: CATSPFDSSGNYEQYF

D gene: TRBD2
V gene: TRBV7-2
clone size: many
J gene: TRBJ2-5
CDR3 DNA: TGTGCCAGCAGCTTAGTAGGGAGCGGGAGGCCTGGAACCCAGTACTTC
CDR3 protein: CASSLVGSGRPGTQYF

D gene: .
V gene: TRBV7-9
clone size: few
J gene: TRBJ2-5
CDR3 DNA: TGTGCCAGCAGCTTAGTCATGAGGGGTCAAGAGACCCAGTACTTC
CDR3 protein: CASSLVMRGQETQYF

D gene: .
V gene: TRBV5-1
clone size: many
J gene: TRBJ2-5
CDR3 DNA: TGCGCCAGCAGCTTGTCCCCGGGAGAGACCCAGTACTTC
CDR3 protein: CASSLSPGETQYF

D gene: .
V gene: TRBV7-8
clone size: many
J gene: TRBJ2-1
CDR3 DNA: TGTGCCAGCAGCCCTACGGGGTTGAGCTCCTACAATGAGCAGTTCTTC
CDR3 protein: CASSPTGLSSYNEQFF

D gene: .
V gene: TRBV28
clone size: .
J gene: TRBJ1-1
CDR3 DNA: TGTGCCAGCAGTCATGACAGATCGGTTTTCTTT
CDR3 protein: CASSHDRSVFF

D gene: .
V gene: TRBV18
clone size: few
J gene: TRBJ2-7
CDR3 DNA: TGTGCCAGCTCACCACGGGGAGACGAGCAGTACTTC
CDR3 protein: CASSPRGDEQYF

D gene: TRBD2
V gene: TRBV4-1
clone size: few
J gene: TRBJ2-3
CDR3 DNA: TGCGCCAGCAGCCAAGATACAGGGACTAGCGAGACAGATACGCAGTATTTT
CDR3 protein: CASSQDTGTSETDTQYF

D gene: .
V gene: TRBV5-1
clone size: many
J gene: TRBJ2-3
CDR3 DNA: TGCGCCAGCAGCCCTCACACGATGACAGGTTATGAAGATACGCAGTATTTT
CDR3 protein: CASSPHTMTGYEDTQYF

D gene: TRBD1
V gene: TRBV6-2/TRBV6-3
clone size: many
J gene: TRBJ2-6
CDR3 DNA: TGTGCCAGCTCCGGGACAGGCAACTCTGGGGCCAACGTCCTGACTTTC
CDR3 protein: CASSGTGNSGANVLTF

D gene: TRBD2
V gene: TRBV15
clone size: few
J gene: TRBJ2-3
CDR3 DNA: TGTGCCACCAGCAGAGATCTCCCGGGAGGGTTCACAGATACGCAGTATTTT
CDR3 protein: CATSRDLPGGFTDTQYF

D gene: TRBD2
V gene: TRBV6-2/TRBV6-3
clone size: .
J gene: TRBJ2-5
CDR3 DNA: TGTGCCAGCAGTTTTTTCAAGACTAGCGGGCGCCAAGAGACCCAGTACTTC
CDR3 protein: CASSFFKTSGRQETQYF

D gene: .
V gene: TRBV4-2
clone size: few
J gene: TRBJ2-1
CDR3 DNA: TGTGCCAGCAGCCAAGAGATAGGGTCCTACAATGAGCAGTTCTTC
CDR3 protein: CASSQEIGSYNEQFF

D gene: TRBD2
V gene: TRBV6-5
clone size: .
J gene: TRBJ2-1
CDR3 DNA: TGTGCCAGCAGTTCTGGCGGGAGGGTGAATGAGCAGTTCTTC
CDR3 protein: CASSSGGRVNEQFF

D gene: .
V gene: TRBV2
clone size: many
J gene: TRBJ2-2
CDR3 DNA: TGTGCCAGCAGAAAGACAGTGAACACCGGGGAGCTGTTTTTT
CDR3 protein: CASRKTVNTGELFF

D gene: .
V gene: TRBV27
clone size: few
J gene: TRBJ1-5
CDR3 DNA: TGTGCCAGCAGTTCCTTAGGGGCGGTTGGCAATCAGCCCCAGCATTTT
CDR3 protein: CASSSLGAVGNQPQHF